The 23 T cell receptor beta chains below were found in one sample sequenced in a study of blood T cell repertoires in COVID-19 (dated by TCRdb to about 2020). Receptor amplification or capture employed the immunoSEQ multiplex PCR assay. Not all clones reach the TCRdb copy of this immuneACCESS table, which keeps in-frame sequences only. Checked studies attribute under half of the gap to unresolved V genes and leave the rest unexplained. For this sample the table gives about 140,000 clones, of which roughly 80% were detected only once. Of the sample, approximately 8% is held by the ten largest clones. The sample comprised peripheral blood. The receptors here all came from a man aged 45-60 years with active or convalescent COVID-19.

The chain carries TRBV27 and TRBJ2-7; possibly TRBD2 for D (5 bases). Trimming removed 5 bases at V and 2 bases at J, with 13 bases between. Germline V lookup: CDR1 MNHEY, CDR2 SMNVEV (reference sequence). CDR3 length: 14 residues. CDR3: CASSTRGWTYEQYF. The CDR3 DNA sequence: TGTGCCAGCAGTACTCGAGGGTGGACCTACGAGCAGTACTTC.

J is TRBJ2-2 and V is TRBV11-3, with 8 bases matching TRBD1. V shed 5 bases and J 3 bases; nucleotides not matched to a gene: 8. Germline V lookup: CDR1 SGHNT, CDR2 YENEEA. CDR3 length: 16 amino acids. CDR3 region: CASSARQGKDTGELFF. DNA for the CDR3: TGTGCCAGCAGCGCCCGACAGGGGAAGGACACCGGGGAGCTGTTTTTT.

This clone was observed a single time. This sequence joins TRBV5-4 and TRBJ2-3; a possible D gene is TRBD2 (6 bases). V lost 4 bases, J lost 2 bases, and 14 bases lay in between. The length of the CDR3 is 15 residues. CDR1 and CDR2 from the germline V gene are SGHNT and YYREEE (reference sequence). The CDR3 DNA is TGTGCCAGCAGCCCAAGTAGGGAGGCCACAGATACGCAGTATTTT. Its translation is CASSPSREATDTQYF.

V gene TRBV7-9 combines with J gene TRBJ1-1; TRBD1 is a possible D gene (5 bases). Trimming cost V 7 bases and J 2 bases, with 14 bases left between them. The CDR3 sequence is 14 residues long. The germline V gene encodes CDR1 SEHNR and CDR2 FQNEAQ (reference sequence). CDR3 amino acids: CASTLGQGNTEAFF. CDR3 bases: TGTGCCAGCACCCTCGGGCAGGGAAACACTGAAGCTTTCTTT.

The chain is built from TRBV28 and TRBJ1-1; TRBD1 is a possible D gene (5 bases). The V end was cut by 6 bases, the J end by 4 bases, with 15 bases between. The germline CDR1 and CDR2 sequences are MDHEN and SYDVKM. This CDR3 is 14 amino acids long. The CDR3 loop reads CASRDNGWSTEAFF. As DNA, the CDR3 is TGTGCCAGCAGGGACAATGGTTGGAGCACTGAAGCTTTCTTT.

This sequence joins TRBV2 and TRBJ2-5; 14 bases are shared with TRBD2. This CDR3 has 15 amino acids. V trimming: 6 bases; J trimming: 5 bases; junction bases outside the gene matches: 5. In germline, CDR1 is SNHLY, CDR2 FYNNEI. In DNA, the CDR3 is TGTGCCAGCAGGCGGGGACTAGCGGGAGAGGAGACCCAGTACTTC. Protein product: CASRRGLAGEETQYF.

The sample holds a few counts of this clone. The chain employs TRBV6-4 and TRBJ1-3; D gene unclear. The CDR3 length is 16 residues. Germline CDR1 reads MRHNA; CDR2 reads SNTAGT. The V gene lost 0 bases and the J gene lost 0 bases, with 9 bases spanning the gap. The CDR3: CASSDSQAVSGNTIYF. CDR3 nucleotide sequence: TGTGCCAGCAGTGACTCCCAGGCCGTCTCTGGAAACACCATATATTTT.

V gene TRBV11-2 combines with J gene TRBJ2-7, with a possible D match to TRBD2 (6 bases). The CDR3 is made up of 13 amino acids. V lost 5 bases, J lost 3 bases, and 11 bases lay in between. Germline V gene data show CDR1 as SGHAT and CDR2 as FQNNGV. CDR3 nucleotide sequence: TGTGCCAGCAGCACCCCGGGGGACTACGAGCAGTACTTC. Encoded protein: CASSTPGDYEQYF.

The chain's CDR3 is CAISPDRNSNQPQHF. The CDR3 DNA is TGTGCCATCAGCCCCGACAGGAATAGCAATCAGCCCCAGCATTTT. The chain joins TRBV10-3 to TRBJ1-5; possible D gene TRBD1, 6 bases. CDR1 and CDR2 from the germline V gene are ENHRY and SYGVKD. This CDR3 region has 15 residues. V was shortened by 6 bases and J by 0 bases, with 12 bases between the two germline ends.

This clone came up once. This same CDR3 is encoded by further DNA sequences in the sample. The J gene is TRBJ2-7, the V gene TRBV3-1 (or the pseudogene TRBV3-2); D not certain. The CDR3 runs 12 residues. Germline CDR1 reads LGHDT; CDR2 reads YNNKEL (reference sequence). With 1 base removed from V and 4 bases from J, the gap between germline ends came to 5 bases. The CDR3 protein is CASSQGPYEQYF. In DNA, the CDR3 is TGTGCCAGCAGCCAAGGGCCTTACGAGCAGTACTTC.

The genes are TRBV4-1 and TRBJ2-5, with 8 bases fitting TRBD2. Germline V gene lookup returns CDR1 MGHRA and CDR2 YSYEKL. CDR3 length: 16 residues. The trim removed 4 bases at V and 0 bases at J, leaving 7 bases unmatched. CDR3 loop: CASSPIAGTHQETQYF. CDR3 DNA: TGCGCCAGCAGCCCTATAGCGGGAACCCACCAAGAGACCCAGTACTTC.

This chain links TRBV28 with TRBJ2-7, with 9 bases aligning to TRBD2. Germline V gene sequence: CDR1 MDHEN, CDR2 SYDVKM. Trimming at V came to 8 bases and at J to 2 bases, leaving 16 bases not matched to a gene. CDR3 size: 17 residues. The CDR3 sequence: CASLSLIHSGSTYEQYF. CDR3 coding DNA: TGTGCCAGCCTCAGTTTAATTCATAGCGGGAGCACCTACGAGCAGTACTTC.

V is TRBV4-1 and J is TRBJ2-1, with D possibly matching TRBD2 (6 bases). The V end lost 8 bases, the J end lost 3 bases, and 14 bases lay between the germline ends. CDR1 is MGHRA and CDR2 is YSYEKL in the germline V gene. The CDR3 totals 14 residues. CDR3 in amino acids: CASAPGSNYNEQFF. The DNA of the CDR3 is TGCGCCAGCGCCCCCGGGAGCAACTACAATGAGCAGTTCTTC.

V and J are TRBV27 and TRBJ1-1; 7 nucleotides line up with TRBD1. This CDR3 contains 14 residues. From germline, CDR1 is MNHEY and CDR2 SMNVEV (reference sequence). V was clipped by 2 bases and J by 1 base; unmatched bases: 1. The CDR3 is CASSLDRANTEAFF. CDR3 coding DNA: TGTGCCAGCAGTTTAGACAGGGCGAACACTGAAGCTTTCTTT.

The chain joins TRBV6-5 to TRBJ2-4; D may be TRBD2 (6 bases). From germline, CDR1 is MNHEY and CDR2 SVGAGI. Trimming pared 0 bases from V and 7 bases from J, leaving 13 bases between. The CDR3 has 15 residues. The CDR3 loop reads CASSYSFAGGNIQYF. Here the CDR3 DNA reads TGTGCCAGCAGTTACTCGTTTGCTGGGGGGAACATTCAGTACTTC.

This chain uses TRBV19 with TRBJ2-2, with 12 bases fitting TRBD2. Germline V gene sequence: CDR1 LNHDA, CDR2 SQIVND (reference sequence). The CDR3 has 13 amino acids. The V segment lost 11 bases and the J segment 6 bases; nucleotides outside the gene matches: 4. For the CDR3, the DNA is TGTGCCCTACTAGCGGGAGGTCCCGGGGAGCTGTTTTTT. Protein sequence: CALLAGGPGELFF. The full variable domain, in which reference TRBV19 and TRBJ2-2 provide the parts outside the CDR3, is DGGITQSPKYLFRKEGQNVTLSCEQNLNHDAMYWYRQDPGQGLRLIYYSQIVNDFQKGDIAEGYSVSREKKESFPLTVTSAQKNPTAFYLCALLAGGPGELFFGEGSRLTVL.

This clone came up once. This chain links TRBV7-2 with TRBJ2-5; D is possibly TRBD2 (6 bases). Per the germline V gene, CDR1 is SGHTA and CDR2 is FQGNSA. The CDR3 is 17 amino acids. With 1 base removed from V and 2 bases from J, the gap between germline ends came to 17 bases. This CDR3 is CASSLEFGQTRQETQYF. DNA of the CDR3: TGTGCCAGCAGCTTAGAATTCGGTCAGACTAGACAAGAGACCCAGTACTTC.

CDR3 bases: TGCGCCAGCAGCCTAACGAGGTATTCCGATGAGCAGTTCTTC. The encoded protein is CASSLTRYSDEQFF. The rearrangement links TRBV5-1 to TRBJ2-1; D uncertain. The V and J ends lost 4 bases and 8 bases respectively, with 16 bases between them. Germline assignment: CDR1 SGHRS and CDR2 YFSETQ. The CDR3 has 14 amino acids.

The chain recombines TRBV27 with TRBJ1-5; 8 bases match TRBD1. The CDR3 has 15 residues. Germline loops: CDR1 MNHEY, CDR2 SMNVEV (reference sequence). Losses at the gene ends were 7 bases for V and 0 bases for J; bases not matched to a gene: 5. CDR3 DNA: TGTGCCAGCAACCCACAGGGGGTTAGCAATCAGCCCCAGCATTTT. Translated, it gives CASNPQGVSNQPQHF.

This chain links TRBV6-1 with TRBJ1-4; D unresolved. The V end lost 6 bases, the J end lost 8 bases, and 16 bases lay between the germline ends. Germline loops: CDR1 MNHNS, CDR2 SASEGT. The CDR3 runs to 14 residues. CDR3 residues: CASRAMGSGEKLFF. CDR3 DNA: TGTGCCAGCAGGGCAATGGGGAGTGGAGAAAAACTGTTTTTT.

The V gene is TRBV4-1, the J gene TRBJ1-4; 9 bases map to TRBD1. The CDR3 runs to 15 residues. The junction had 7 bases not matched to a gene; V was cut back by 6 bases and J by 5 bases. The germline V gene has CDR1 MGHRA and CDR2 YSYEKL. The DNA of the CDR3 is TGCGCCAGCAGGTTCGCGACAGGGGGGAATGAAAAACTGTTTTTT. It yields the protein CASRFATGGNEKLFF.

The J gene is TRBJ2-7, the V gene TRBV7-2; 7 bases align to TRBD2. V was pared by 3 bases and J by 7 bases, with 9 bases of the junction left unmatched. CDR3 length: 14 amino acids. CDR1 is SGHTA and CDR2 is FQGNSA in the germline V gene. The CDR3 reads CASSLAGVQEEQYF. CDR3 in DNA: TGTGCCAGCAGCTTGGCGGGAGTCCAAGAAGAGCAGTACTTC.

The V and J genes are TRBV30 and TRBJ2-7; 7 positions agree with TRBD1. CDR3 length: 13 residues. V lost 2 bases, J lost 3 bases, and 4 bases stayed unmatched. CDR1 and CDR2 (germline): GTSNPN, SVGIG (reference sequence). CDR3: CAWSPDRDYEQYF. The CDR3 DNA sequence: TGTGCCTGGAGTCCCGACAGGGACTACGAGCAGTACTTC.